Presented here are 24 T cell receptor beta chains from one specimen sequenced in a study of blood T cell repertoires in COVID-19. TCRdb's copy holds only in-frame clones and misses some; the assay was immunoSEQ multiplex PCR. The data show 390,000 or so clones, 86% seen once. Sequenced: peripheral blood. Every receptor here comes from a woman aged 25 to 39 with active or convalescent COVID-19.

This clone appeared a single time. This sample includes further DNA sequences coding for the same CDR3. This chain joins TRBV5-1 and TRBJ2-3; D is unclear. This CDR3 is 13 amino acids long. Germline-derived CDR1 and CDR2 are SGHRS and YFSETQ. Trimming left V 0 bases short and J 4 bases short, with 6 bases between. CDR3 sequence: CASSLAGADTQYF. The CDR3 nucleotides are TGCGCCAGCAGCTTGGCCGGAGCAGATACGCAGTATTTT.

This clone has only one observation. The rearrangement joins TRBV11-3 to TRBJ2-5; perhaps TRBD1 as D (8 bases). The CDR3 sequence is 15 residues long. CDR1 and CDR2 (germline): SGHNT, YENEEA. The ends were cut back, 5 bases at V and 1 base at J, with 14 bases in the middle. The CDR3 here is CASSDRGGGQETQYF. The CDR3 coding sequence is TGTGCCAGCAGCGACAGGGGAGGGGGCCAAGAGACCCAGTACTTC.

In its sample, this clone was seen a few times. The same CDR3 is also encoded by other DNA sequences in this sample. The CDR3 bases are TGTGCCAGTAGTGTCGGGCAGGGGGACTATGGCTACACCTTC. It specifies CASSVGQGDYGYTF. The genes are TRBV19 and TRBJ1-2, with TRBD1 matching over 7 bases. V shed 5 bases and J 3 bases; nucleotides not matched to a gene: 6. This CDR3 has 14 residues. CDR1 LNHDA and CDR2 SQIVND come from the germline V gene (reference sequence). The whole variable domain, remainder taken from reference TRBV19 and TRBJ1-2, is DGGITQSPKYLFRKEGQNVTLSCEQNLNHDAMYWYRQDPGQGLRLIYYSQIVNDFQKGDIAEGYSVSREKKESFPLTVTSAQKNPTAFYLCASSVGQGDYGYTFGSGTRLTVV.

This chain joins TRBV5-4 and TRBJ1-5; no clear D gene. CDR3 length equals 14 residues. Trimming left V 2 bases short and J 3 bases short, with 9 bases between. Germline V gives CDR1 SGHNT, CDR2 YYREEE (reference sequence). CDR3 residues: CASSLEGNNQPQHF. The CDR3, as DNA: TGTGCCAGCAGCTTAGAGGGAAACAATCAGCCCCAGCATTTT.

The genes are TRBV16 and TRBJ1-4, with D tentatively TRBD1 (6 bases). The CDR3 runs to 16 residues. V was cut by 5 bases and J by 7 bases, with 20 bases left in between. The germline CDR1 and CDR2 sequences are KGHSY and FQNENV. For the CDR3, the DNA is TGTGCCAGCAGCGCCCGCCGGGACACTAACTTTGAAAAACTGTTTTTT. Protein sequence: CASSARRDTNFEKLFF.

V usage is TRBV10-3 and J usage is TRBJ1-3; D remains ambiguous. Trimming took 0 bases from V and 2 from J, leaving 8 bases between them. The CDR3 sequence is 15 residues long. Germline V gives CDR1 ENHRY, CDR2 SYGVKD. CDR3 in amino acids: CAISESSGPGNTIYF. The CDR3 bases are TGTGCCATCAGTGAGTCGTCAGGCCCTGGAAACACCATATATTTT.

The chain links TRBV10-3 to TRBJ1-6, with D unclear. Germline values: CDR1 ENHRY, CDR2 SYGVKD. V shed 7 bases and J shed 3 bases, with 7 bases lying between them. The CDR3 runs 13 residues. The CDR3 DNA is TGTGCCATCACCGCAGACTATAATTCACCCCTCCACTTT. This encodes CAITADYNSPLHF.

In this sample, this clone turned up a few times. The chain has TRBV12-3 or TRBV12-4 and TRBJ1-1, with D hard to call. This CDR3 is built from 12 residues. V lost 4 bases to trimming and J lost 3 bases, with 6 bases between them. This CDR3 reads CASSYDYTEAFF. CDR3 in DNA: TGTGCCAGCAGTTACGACTACACTGAAGCTTTCTTT.

The V gene is TRBV7-8, the J gene TRBJ2-7; 14 nucleotides line up with TRBD2. J gave up 6 bases and V 1 base, and 8 bases lay outside the gene matches. CDR1 SGHVS and CDR2 FQNEAQ come from the germline V gene. The CDR3 runs to 17 residues. The CDR3 DNA follows: TGTGCCAGCAGCTTAGAGGGACTAGCGGGAGCACCCCGCGAGCAGTACTTC. Translated, it gives CASSLEGLAGAPREQYF.

This clone has more than one count but fewer than ten. The chain couples TRBV6-1 to TRBJ2-7; TRBD2 is a possible D gene (6 bases). The ends were cut back, 2 bases at V and 4 bases at J, with 18 bases in the middle. The germline V gene encodes CDR1 MNHNS and CDR2 SASEGT. CDR3 length: 16 residues. The CDR3 nucleotides read TGTGCCAGCAGTGAAAGAGGTCGGGGGAGACTGTACGAGCAGTACTTC. It translates to CASSERGRGRLYEQYF.

J is TRBJ2-7 and V is TRBV18; 7 bases map to TRBD2. V lost 5 bases and J lost 6; bases outside the gene matches: 10. The CDR3 has 14 amino acids. Per the germline V gene, CDR1 is KGHSH and CDR2 is LQKENI. The CDR3 loop is CASSSLSGEGEQYF. CDR3 DNA: TGTGCCAGCTCAAGCTTGTCGGGGGAGGGCGAGCAGTACTTC.

In regard to this clone: Other nucleotide sequences in the sample specify the same CDR3. The chain employs TRBV20-1 and TRBJ1-5, with a weak D call TRBD1 (5 bases). The V gene's germline CDR1 is DFQATT and CDR2 SNEGSKA (reference sequence). V was pared by 3 bases and J by 9 bases, with 9 bases between. The CDR3 totals 11 residues. This CDR3 is CSASGGGPQHF. In nucleotides, the CDR3 is TGCAGTGCTAGCGGGGGTGGGCCCCAGCATTTT.

The chain is built from TRBV5-1 and TRBJ1-6; D is possibly TRBD1 (6 bases). CDR1 is SGHRS and CDR2 is YFSETQ in the germline V gene. The CDR3 runs 15 residues. Trimming removed 5 bases at V and 8 bases at J, with 17 bases between. CDR3 in DNA: TGCGCCAGCAGTTTCGATGGGGGCCGAGATTCACCCCTCCACTTT. This sequence encodes CASSFDGGRDSPLHF. The full variable domain, completed using reference TRBV5-1 and TRBJ1-6, is KAGVTQTPRYLIKTRGQQVTLSCSPISGHRSVSWYQQTPGQGLQFLFEYFSETQRNKGNFPGRFSGRQFSNSRSEMNVSTLELGDSALYLCASSFDGGRDSPLHFGNGTRLTVT.

The V call is TRBV4-1, the J call TRBJ2-7, with D perhaps matching TRBD1 (5 bases). The CDR3 has 12 residues. Looked up from germline, CDR1 is MGHRA and CDR2 is YSYEKL. V was clipped by 4 bases and J by 3 bases, with 7 bases between them. The DNA of the CDR3 is TGCGCCAGCAGCCTCACAGGCTACGAGCAGTACTTC. Protein sequence: CASSLTGYEQYF.

The chain carries TRBV3-1 (or the pseudogene TRBV3-2) and TRBJ2-1, with TRBD2 matching 10 bases. The CDR3 spans 18 residues. The germline gives CDR1 LGHDT, CDR2 YNNKEL (reference sequence). V gave up 1 base and J gave up 8 bases; unmatched junction bases: 14. CDR3: CASSQAARLAGLMDEQFF. As DNA, the CDR3 is TGTGCCAGCAGCCAAGCCGCACGACTAGCGGGTCTAATGGATGAGCAGTTCTTC.

A single count supports this clone. This chain connects TRBV4-2 to TRBJ2-1; perhaps TRBD2 as D (5 bases). Germline CDR1 reads LGHNA; CDR2 reads YNFKEQ. The CDR3 totals 14 residues. Between the trimmed V and J ends, which lost 0 bases and 8 bases, there was a span of 11 bases. CDR3 protein: CASSQDAGRDEQFF. CDR3 bases: TGTGCCAGCAGCCAAGATGCGGGCCGGGATGAGCAGTTCTTC.

The chain couples TRBV5-6 to TRBJ1-3, with TRBD1 as a possible D gene (5 bases). This CDR3 has 15 amino acids. Trimming shortened V by 3 bases and J by 2 bases, and 12 bases separated the two germline ends. Germline V gene data show CDR1 as SGHDT and CDR2 as YYEEEE. The CDR3 here is CASSSGPGTGNTIYF. CDR3 nucleotides: TGTGCCAGCAGCTCTGGTCCAGGGACTGGAAACACCATATATTTT.

The chain uses TRBV28 and TRBJ1-2; a possible D gene is TRBD1 (6 bases). Trimming cost V 5 bases and J 2 bases, with 15 bases left between them. The length of the CDR3 is 15 residues. In germline, CDR1 is MDHEN, CDR2 SYDVKM. As DNA, the CDR3 is TGTGCCAGCAGTAACCGTGTCAGGGGAAACTATGGCTACACCTTC. Its translation: CASSNRVRGNYGYTF.

J is TRBJ1-5 and V is TRBV3-1 (or the pseudogene TRBV3-2); a possible D gene is TRBD1 (5 bases). Per the germline V gene, CDR1 is LGHDT and CDR2 is YNNKEL (reference sequence). This CDR3 region has 15 residues. Deletions cut 1 base from V and 1 base from J, with 8 bases between. CDR3 protein: CASSQGGGSNQPQHF. In DNA form, the CDR3 reads TGTGCCAGCAGCCAAGGGGGGGGGAGCAATCAGCCCCAGCATTTT.

The chain uses TRBV10-3 and TRBJ1-2; TRBD1 agrees at 7 bases. CDR1 and CDR2 from the germline V gene are ENHRY and SYGVKD. CDR3 length: 12 residues. J was trimmed by 6 bases and V by 7 bases; bases with no gene match: 5. The CDR3 here is CAITPTGNGYTF. DNA for the CDR3: TGTGCCATCACCCCGACAGGGAATGGCTACACCTTC.

The gene calls are TRBV6-2 or TRBV6-3 and TRBJ1-2; no definite D call. The V gene lost 1 base and the J gene lost 3 bases, with 6 bases spanning the gap. This CDR3 has 13 residues. CDR1 is MNHEY, CDR2 SVGEGT, per germline. CDR3: CASSYWQDYGYTF. Written as DNA, the CDR3 is TGTGCCAGCAGTTACTGGCAGGACTATGGCTACACCTTC.

The chain uses TRBV10-2 and TRBJ2-7; 8 bases line up with TRBD1. Unmatched junction bases numbered 5, after V lost 0 bases and J lost 10 bases. CDR1 is WSHSY, CDR2 SAAADI, per germline. CDR3 size: 13 residues. Here the CDR3 reads CASSESGRGRQYF. CDR3 nucleotide sequence: TGCGCCAGCAGTGAGTCGGGCAGGGGGCGTCAGTACTTC.

The chain combines TRBV5-1 with TRBJ2-2, with D perhaps TRBD2 (6 bases). This CDR3 contains 15 residues. Trimming took off 0 bases at V and 5 bases at J, with 11 bases between the two ends. The germline gives CDR1 SGHRS, CDR2 YFSETQ. CDR3 in DNA: TGCGCCAGCAGCTTGGCGGGGAGGTCAACCGGGGAGCTGTTTTTT. Its protein is CASSLAGRSTGELFF.

V is TRBV7-9 and J is TRBJ2-2; D is possibly TRBD1 (5 bases). The germline V gene encodes CDR1 SEHNR and CDR2 FQNEAQ (reference sequence). V lost 3 bases and J 6 bases, leaving 11 bases between the germline ends. The CDR3 totals 14 residues. The DNA of the CDR3 is TGTGCCAGCAGCTTCTGTCAGGGATCCGGGGAGCTGTTTTTT. Its translation: CASSFCQGSGELFF. Using reference TRBV7-9 and TRBJ2-2 for the parts outside the CDR3, the full variable domain is DTGVSQNPRHKITKRGQNVTFRCDPISEHNRLYWYRQTLGQGPEFLTYFQNEAQLEKSRLLSDRFSAERPKGSFSTLEIQRTEQGDSAMYLCASSFCQGSGELFFGEGSRLTVL.